The 29 T cell receptor beta chains presented below share a single source sample, sequenced in a study of CD8 T cells in ankylosing spondylitis. TCRdb fed the 5' RACE reads into MiXCR, producing one record per CDR3 protein. The table records around 300,000 distinct CDR3 sequences, roughly 14% of them present only once. The sequenced sample was blood, either unsorted or a sorted T cell fraction (not recorded which). Every receptor here comes from a male donor with ankylosing spondylitis or in good health (not recorded which).

The J gene is TRBJ2-1, the V gene TRBV29-1; D may match TRBD1 or TRBD2 (5 bases each). Trimming left V 2 bases short and J 5 bases short, with 7 bases between. The V gene's germline CDR1 is SQVTM and CDR2 ANQGSEA. This CDR3 has 12 residues. The CDR3 nucleotides read TGCAGCGTTGAATTGGGGGACAATGAGCAGTTCTTC. This translates into CSVELGDNEQFF.

The chain links TRBV3-1 to TRBJ2-5; 12 bases line up with TRBD2. The trim removed 1 base at V and 1 base at J, leaving 7 bases unmatched. This CDR3 comprises 18 residues. CDR1 LGHDT and CDR2 YNNKEL come from the germline V gene (reference sequence). CDR3 sequence reads: CASSQGLAGGPGQETQYF. CDR3 nucleotide sequence: TGTGCCAGCAGCCAAGGTCTAGCGGGAGGGCCGGGCCAAGAGACCCAGTACTTC.

In this sample, this clonotype turned up a few times. This rearrangement joins TRBV7-9 to TRBJ2-1, with unresolved D. Germline V lookup: CDR1 SEHNR, CDR2 FQNEAQ (reference sequence). Between the trimmed V and J ends, which lost 3 bases and 2 bases, there was a span of 5 bases. The CDR3 spans 13 residues. The CDR3 nucleotides read TGTGCCAGCAGCTTCGTGCCCTACAATGAGCAGTTCTTC. As protein: CASSFVPYNEQFF.

This chain links TRBV7-8 with TRBJ2-3; D gene unclear. The CDR3 has 13 amino acids. Germline lookup yields CDR1 SGHVS and CDR2 FQNEAQ. V lost 5 bases, J lost 4 bases, and 10 bases lay in between. DNA for the CDR3: TGTGCCAGCAGCCCGCTAATTCCAGATACGCAGTATTTT. Its translation is CASSPLIPDTQYF.

The rearrangement uses TRBV7-2 and TRBJ2-1; D is uncertain. Germline V CDR1 and CDR2: SGHTA, FQGNSA. V was clipped by 6 bases and J by 0 bases, with 12 bases between them. CDR3 length: 15 amino acids. CDR3 region: CASSTQINSYNEQFF. Here the CDR3 DNA reads TGTGCCAGCAGTACTCAAATAAACTCCTACAATGAGCAGTTCTTC.

The V gene is TRBV5-4, the J gene TRBJ1-2; no definite D call. The CDR3 sequence is 14 residues long. Trimming took 0 bases from V and 4 from J, leaving 10 bases between them. The V gene's germline CDR1 is SGHNT and CDR2 YYREEE (reference sequence). The CDR3 is CASSLEEGSYGYTF. The CDR3 bases are TGTGCCAGCAGCTTGGAGGAGGGTAGCTATGGCTACACCTTC.

This clonotype was picked up a small number of times. The chain joins TRBV29-1 to TRBJ2-3; D is possibly TRBD2 (6 bases). The germline V gene has CDR1 SQVTM and CDR2 ANQGSEA. V was pared by 6 bases and J by 3 bases, with 13 bases between. This CDR3 is 13 amino acids long. The DNA for the CDR3 is TGCAGCGTGGCGGGACGGACAACAGATACGCAGTATTTT. Its protein product is CSVAGRTTDTQYF.

The rearrangement joins TRBV3-1 to TRBJ2-7; the match to TRBD1 covers 11 bases. The germline V gene has CDR1 LGHDT and CDR2 YNNKEL (reference sequence). CDR3 size: 15 residues. After removal of 2 bases from V and 5 bases from J, the junction contained 5 bases not matched to a gene. CDR3 DNA: TGTGCCAGCAGCCAACCGGGACAGGGGGTCAACGAGCAGTACTTC. The encoded protein is CASSQPGQGVNEQYF.

This clonotype showed up many times. V usage is TRBV5-1 and J usage is TRBJ1-1; D unclear. V was cut by 2 bases and J by 0 bases, with 11 bases left in between. Per the germline V gene, CDR1 is SGHRS and CDR2 is YFSETQ. The length of the CDR3 is 15 residues. CDR3 sequence: CASSFGSTMNTEAFF. Written as DNA, the CDR3 is TGCGCCAGCAGCTTTGGCTCCACGATGAACACTGAAGCTTTCTTT.

There are a few counts of this clonotype. The chain combines TRBV5-1 with TRBJ2-2; 8 bases are shared with TRBD1. Germline lookup yields CDR1 SGHRS and CDR2 YFSETQ. The V and J ends lost 5 bases and 4 bases, in that order; junction bases with no gene match: 7. The CDR3 is 15 residues long. In DNA form, the CDR3 reads TGCGCCAGCAGGGATACAGGGGGAGTCACCGGGGAGCTGTTTTTT. Encoded protein: CASRDTGGVTGELFF.

This clonotype was picked up a small number of times. The genes are TRBV29-1 and TRBJ1-2; D remains ambiguous. With 0 bases removed from V and 2 bases from J, the gap between germline ends came to 7 bases. The germline gives CDR1 SQVTM, CDR2 ANQGSEA. This CDR3 region has 13 residues. CDR3 DNA sequence: TGCAGCGTTGAAGAGGGTCGCAACTATGGCTACACCTTC. This gives the protein CSVEEGRNYGYTF.

V and J are TRBV29-1 and TRBJ1-3; TRBD1 matches 7 bases. This CDR3 contains 13 residues. V was pared by 7 bases and J by 1 base, with 4 bases of the junction left unmatched. Germline loops: CDR1 SQVTM, CDR2 ANQGSEA. This CDR3 reads CSATRGSGNTIYF. CDR3 nucleotides: TGCAGCGCAACCAGGGGGTCTGGAAACACCATATATTTT.

The chain links TRBV3-1 to TRBJ2-1; D perhaps matches TRBD2 (6 bases). The CDR3 covers 18 residues. V dropped 0 bases and J dropped 0 bases, with 15 bases sitting between them. CDR1 is LGHDT and CDR2 is YNNKEL in the germline V gene (reference sequence). CDR3 amino acids: CASSQESKGTPSYNEQFF. The CDR3 bases are TGTGCCAGCAGCCAAGAGTCGAAGGGGACTCCCTCCTACAATGAGCAGTTCTTC.

In its sample, this clonotype was seen a few times. This sequence joins TRBV27 and TRBJ1-1; D is possibly TRBD1 (6 bases). V lost 10 bases to trimming and J lost 1 base, with 19 bases between them. Germline V gene lookup returns CDR1 MNHEY and CDR2 SMNVEV (reference sequence). The CDR3 is 15 amino acids. The CDR3 DNA reads TGTGCCACCGGGAGCAGGGGCGCCTGGAACACTGAAGCTTTCTTT. It translates to CATGSRGAWNTEAFF.

The V and J genes are TRBV25-1 and TRBJ2-6; D possibly corresponds to TRBD1 (7 bases). The CDR3 runs 17 residues. CDR1 is MGHDK, CDR2 SYGVNS, per germline. V lost 1 base to trimming and J lost 6 bases, with 16 bases between them. CDR3: CASSESSQGGLANVLTF. The CDR3 DNA is TGTGCCAGCAGTGAATCCTCCCAGGGGGGTTTGGCCAACGTCCTGACTTTC.

The genes are TRBV12-3 or TRBV12-4 and TRBJ1-1; unclear D gene. V lost 6 bases to trimming and J lost 2 bases, with 7 bases between them. The CDR3 is 12 residues long. As DNA, the CDR3 is TGTGCCAGCAGGCGACGTAACACTGAAGCTTTCTTT. Its translation: CASRRRNTEAFF.

The chain links TRBV12-3 or TRBV12-4 to TRBJ1-2; 8 bases are a match to TRBD1. This CDR3 comprises 12 residues. V shed 6 bases and J 5 bases; nucleotides not matched to a gene: 2. CDR3 nucleotide sequence: TGTGCCAGCAGGGGACAGGTATATGGCTACACCTTC. This gives the protein CASRGQVYGYTF.

This clonotype was recorded a few times. The V call is TRBV6-1, the J call TRBJ2-1; 12 bases line up with TRBD2. The CDR3 is 15 residues long. Germline CDR1 is MNHNS and CDR2 is SASEGT. J gave up 4 bases and V 6 bases, and 4 bases lay outside the gene matches. Here the CDR3 DNA reads TGTGCCAGCAGCACACTAGCGGGGGGATACAATGAGCAGTTCTTC. Protein: CASSTLAGGYNEQFF.

This clonotype was counted only a few times. The chain uses TRBV6-5 and TRBJ2-3; 9 nucleotides match TRBD2. Germline V gene sequence: CDR1 MNHEY, CDR2 SVGAGI. CDR3 length: 16 residues. Trimming removed 4 bases from V and 4 bases from J; junction bases left unmatched: 9. CDR3 sequence reads: CASSSPGSGSSDTQYF. DNA for the CDR3: TGTGCCAGCAGTTCCCCGGGTAGCGGGAGCTCAGATACGCAGTATTTT.

This clonotype has only a few counts. The chain employs TRBV21-1 and TRBJ1-1. TRBV21-1 is a pseudogene. This CDR3 has 14 residues. DNA of the CDR3: TGTGCCAGCAGCAAAGTAAGGAGGGACACTGAAGCTTTCTTT. This gives the protein CASSKVRRDTEAFF.

V is TRBV5-1 and J is TRBJ2-2; D possibly uses TRBD1 or TRBD2 (6 bases each). This CDR3 contains 15 residues. Germline CDR1 SGHRS, CDR2 YFSETQ. V lost 4 bases and J lost 5, with 15 bases in between. The CDR3 sequence: CASSLGGISTGELFF. The CDR3 DNA reads as TGCGCCAGCAGCCTAGGGGGGATATCGACCGGGGAGCTGTTTTTT.

This chain uses TRBV20-1 with TRBJ1-4, with D possibly being TRBD1 (6 bases). Between the trimmed V and J ends, which lost 7 bases and 4 bases, there was a span of 10 bases. The CDR3 is 12 amino acids. From germline, CDR1 is DFQATT and CDR2 SNEGSKA (reference sequence). The CDR3 DNA reads TGCAGTGTCTCACAGGGTAATGAAAAACTGTTTTTT. It is translated as CSVSQGNEKLFF.

The chain joins TRBV13 to TRBJ1-3; perhaps TRBD1 as D (6 bases). The germline gives CDR1 PRHDT, CDR2 FYEKMQ (reference sequence). Trimming stripped 10 bases from V and 3 bases from J, with 28 bases between. The CDR3 totals 18 residues. In nucleotides, the CDR3 is TGTGCCATCTGTCGTATTATCGTACAGGGAGTTGGTGGAAACACCATATATTTT. It yields the protein CAICRIIVQGVGGNTIYF.

This clonotype occurred a few times. The genes are TRBV5-1 and TRBJ2-6; D is unresolved. This CDR3 comprises 14 residues. CDR1 is SGHRS, CDR2 YFSETQ, per germline. The ends were cut back, 1 base at V and 6 bases at J, with 8 bases in the middle. The CDR3 loop is CASSLHSQANVLTF. The CDR3 nucleotides are TGCGCCAGCAGCTTGCATTCCCAGGCCAACGTCCTGACTTTC.

The rearrangement joins TRBV9 to TRBJ2-2; D unclear. Deletions cut 2 bases from V and 7 bases from J, with 12 bases between. The germline gives CDR1 SGDLS, CDR2 YYNGEE. The CDR3 covers 14 residues. The CDR3 nucleotides are TGTGCCAGCAGCGTGAATCCTGGGGTCGGGGAGCTGTTTTTT. Translation: CASSVNPGVGELFF. The full variable domain, rest sourced from reference TRBV9 and TRBJ2-2, is DSGVTQTPKHLITATGQRVTLRCSPRSGDLSVYWYQQSLDQGLQFLIQYYNGEERAKGNILERFSAQQFPDLHSELNLSSLELGDSALYFCASSVNPGVGELFFGEGSRLTVL.

The chain carries TRBV27 and TRBJ2-1, with unresolved D. The CDR3 is made up of 15 amino acids. Trimming shortened V by 6 bases and J by 0 bases, and 12 bases separated the two germline ends. CDR1 MNHEY and CDR2 SMNVEV come from the germline V gene (reference sequence). Here the CDR3 reads CASRLRPSSYNEQFF. The CDR3 DNA follows: TGTGCCAGCAGATTGCGTCCAAGCTCCTACAATGAGCAGTTCTTC.

This clonotype was found a few times. CDR3 region: CATSRGQDLSYEQYF. CDR3 coding DNA: TGTGCCACCAGCAGAGGACAGGACCTATCCTACGAGCAGTACTTC. J is TRBJ2-7 and V is TRBV15; D possibly corresponds to TRBD1 (6 bases). From germline, CDR1 is LNHNV and CDR2 YYDKDF (reference sequence). The V end lost 1 base, the J end lost 1 base, and 11 bases lay between the germline ends. This CDR3 is 15 amino acids long.

This clonotype occurred many times. The V and J genes are TRBV5-1 and TRBJ2-5; D remains unclear. Per germline, CDR1 SGHRS and CDR2 YFSETQ. This CDR3 has 13 amino acids. Trimming took off 1 base at V and 9 bases at J, with 13 bases between the two ends. This chain's CDR3 is CASSLPSRKPQYF. The CDR3 bases are TGCGCCAGCAGCTTGCCCAGCCGAAAGCCCCAGTACTTC.

This clonotype has a count of ten or more. This sequence joins TRBV5-1 and TRBJ2-7; TRBD1 agrees at 7 bases. The CDR3 length is 13 residues. With 3 bases clipped from V and 4 bases from J, the junction kept 4 bases outside the gene matches. Germline CDR1 reads SGHRS; CDR2 reads YFSETQ. CDR3 sequence reads: CASSWDSRYEQYF. The CDR3 nucleotides read TGCGCCAGCAGCTGGGACAGTCGGTACGAGCAGTACTTC.